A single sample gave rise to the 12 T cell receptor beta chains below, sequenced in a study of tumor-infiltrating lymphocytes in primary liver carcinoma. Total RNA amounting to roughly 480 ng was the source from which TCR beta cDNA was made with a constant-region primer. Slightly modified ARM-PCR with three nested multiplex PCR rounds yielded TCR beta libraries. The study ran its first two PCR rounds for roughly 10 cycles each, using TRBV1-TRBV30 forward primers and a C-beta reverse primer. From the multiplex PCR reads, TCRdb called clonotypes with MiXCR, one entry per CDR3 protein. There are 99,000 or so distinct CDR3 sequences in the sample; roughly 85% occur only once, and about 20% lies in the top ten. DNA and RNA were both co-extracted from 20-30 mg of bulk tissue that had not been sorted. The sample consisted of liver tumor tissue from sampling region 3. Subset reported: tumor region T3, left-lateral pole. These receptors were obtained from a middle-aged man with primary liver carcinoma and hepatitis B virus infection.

The CDR3 region is CASTPNRAGYDYTF. The DNA for the CDR3 is TGTGCCAGCACCCCGAACAGGGCTGGCTATGACTATACCTTC. The chain links TRBV28 to TRBJ1-2; TRBD1 might be the D (6 bases). V was shortened by 7 bases and J by 14 bases, with 26 bases between the two germline ends. The CDR3 extends over 14 amino acids. Germline CDR1 reads MDHEN; CDR2 reads SYDVKM.

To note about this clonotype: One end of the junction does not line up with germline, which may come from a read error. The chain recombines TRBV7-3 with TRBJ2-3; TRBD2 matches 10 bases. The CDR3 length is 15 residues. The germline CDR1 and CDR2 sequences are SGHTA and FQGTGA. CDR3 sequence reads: CASSSGLALTDAQYF. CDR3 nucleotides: TGTGCCAGCAGTTCGGGACTAGCGCTCACAGATGCGCAGTATTTT.

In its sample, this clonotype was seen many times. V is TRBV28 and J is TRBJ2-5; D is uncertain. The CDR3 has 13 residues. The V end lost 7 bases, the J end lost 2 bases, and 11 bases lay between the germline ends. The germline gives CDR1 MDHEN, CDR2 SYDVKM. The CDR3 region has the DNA TGTGCCAGCAATTTTCAAGTTCAAGAGACCCAGTACTTC. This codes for CASNFQVQETQYF.

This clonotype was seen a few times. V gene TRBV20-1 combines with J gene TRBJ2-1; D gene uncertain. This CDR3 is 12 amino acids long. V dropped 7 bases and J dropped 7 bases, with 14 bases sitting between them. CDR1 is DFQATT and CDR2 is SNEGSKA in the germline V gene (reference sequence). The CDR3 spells CSVNEFSNEQFF. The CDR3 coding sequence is TGCAGTGTTAACGAGTTTTCGAATGAGCAGTTCTTC.

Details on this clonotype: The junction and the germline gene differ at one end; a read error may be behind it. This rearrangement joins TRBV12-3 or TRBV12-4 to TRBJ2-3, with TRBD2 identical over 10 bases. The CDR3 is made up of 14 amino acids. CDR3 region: CANSSRLAGIPQYF. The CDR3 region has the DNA TGTGCCAACAGTTCCCGACTAGCGGGCATTCCGCAGTATTTT.

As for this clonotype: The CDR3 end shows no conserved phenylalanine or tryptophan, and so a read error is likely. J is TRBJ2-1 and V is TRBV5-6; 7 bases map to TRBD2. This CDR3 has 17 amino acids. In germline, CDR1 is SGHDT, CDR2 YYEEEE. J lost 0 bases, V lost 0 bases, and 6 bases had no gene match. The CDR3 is CASSLVPSGPSYNEQFL. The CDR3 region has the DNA TGTGCCAGCAGCTTGGTGCCTAGCGGACCCTCCTACAATGAGCAGTTCCTC.

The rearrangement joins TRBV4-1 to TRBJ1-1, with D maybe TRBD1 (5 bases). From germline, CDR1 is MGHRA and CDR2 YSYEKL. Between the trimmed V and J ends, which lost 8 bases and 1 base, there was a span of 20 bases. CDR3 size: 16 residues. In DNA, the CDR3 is TGCGCCAGCGTCCAAGATTCGGGGGTACAGAACACTGAAGCTTTCTTT. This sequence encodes CASVQDSGVQNTEAFF.

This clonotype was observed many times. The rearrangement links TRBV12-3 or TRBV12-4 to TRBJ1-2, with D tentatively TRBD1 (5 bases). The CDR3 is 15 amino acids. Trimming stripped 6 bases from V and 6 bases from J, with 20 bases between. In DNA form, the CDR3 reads TGTGCCAGCAGCCGATTCGCCGGGGGGAGAGATGGCTACACCTTC. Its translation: CASSRFAGGRDGYTF.

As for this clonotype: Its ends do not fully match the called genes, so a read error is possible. The CDR3 loop is CATLAGPAYIEQFF. CDR3 bases: TGTGCCACCTTGGCGGGGCCGGCCTACATTGAGCAGTTCTTC. The rearrangement links TRBV6-1 to TRBJ2-1; maybe TRBD2 (6 bases). This CDR3 is built from 14 residues. Germline V gene lookup returns CDR1 MNHNS and CDR2 SASEGT.

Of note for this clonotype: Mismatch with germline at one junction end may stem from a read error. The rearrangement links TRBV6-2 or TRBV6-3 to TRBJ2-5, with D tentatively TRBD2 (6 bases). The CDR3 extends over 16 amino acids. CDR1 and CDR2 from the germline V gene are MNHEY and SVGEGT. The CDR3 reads CTSSQSTAAGEEIQYF. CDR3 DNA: TGTACCAGCAGTCAATCGACAGCAGCGGGCGAAGAGATCCAGTACTTC.

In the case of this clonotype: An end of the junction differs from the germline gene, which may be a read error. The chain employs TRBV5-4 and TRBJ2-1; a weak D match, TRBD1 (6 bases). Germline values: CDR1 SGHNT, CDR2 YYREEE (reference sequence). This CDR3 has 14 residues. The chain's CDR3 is CARSLWGRADEQFF. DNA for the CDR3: TGTGCCCGCAGCTTGTGGGGGCGTGCGGATGAGCAGTTCTTC. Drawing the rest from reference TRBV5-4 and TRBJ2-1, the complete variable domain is ETGVTQSPTHLIKTRGQQVTLRCSSQSGHNTVSWYQQALGQGPQFIFQYYREEENGRGNFPPRFSGLQFPNYSSELNVNALELDDSALYLCARSLWGRADEQFFGPGTRLTVL.

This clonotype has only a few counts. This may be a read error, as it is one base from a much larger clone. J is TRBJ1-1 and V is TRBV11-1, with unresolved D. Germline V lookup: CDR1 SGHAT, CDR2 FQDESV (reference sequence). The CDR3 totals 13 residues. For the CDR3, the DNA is TGTGCCAGCAACTTAAACCGGAACACTGGAGCTTTCTTT. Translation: CASNLNRNTGAFF.